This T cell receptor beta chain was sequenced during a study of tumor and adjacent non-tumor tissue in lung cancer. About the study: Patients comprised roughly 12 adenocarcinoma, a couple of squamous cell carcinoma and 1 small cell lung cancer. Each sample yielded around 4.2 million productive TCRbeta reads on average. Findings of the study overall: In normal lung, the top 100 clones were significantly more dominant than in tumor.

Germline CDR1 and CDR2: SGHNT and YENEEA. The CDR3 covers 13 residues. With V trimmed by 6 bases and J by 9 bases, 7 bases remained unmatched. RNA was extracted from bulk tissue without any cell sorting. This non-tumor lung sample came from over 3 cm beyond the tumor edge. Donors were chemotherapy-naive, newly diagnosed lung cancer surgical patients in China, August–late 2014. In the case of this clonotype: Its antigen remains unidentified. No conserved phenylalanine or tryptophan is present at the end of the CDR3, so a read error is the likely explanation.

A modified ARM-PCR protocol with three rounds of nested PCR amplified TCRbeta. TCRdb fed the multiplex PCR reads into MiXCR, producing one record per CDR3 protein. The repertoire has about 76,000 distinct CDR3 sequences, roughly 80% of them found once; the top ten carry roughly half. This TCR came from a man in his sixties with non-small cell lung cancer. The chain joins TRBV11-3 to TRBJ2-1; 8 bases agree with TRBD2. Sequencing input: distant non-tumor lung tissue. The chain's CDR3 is CASSFGRASEQFV. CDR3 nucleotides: TGTGCCAGCAGTTTCGGGAGGGCCAGTGAGCAGTTCGTC.